The 27 T cell receptor beta chains in this list originate from one sample, sequenced in a study of T cell responses to AZD1222 COVID-19 vaccine. Method: immunoSEQ multiplex PCR; TCRdb's copy keeps in-frame clones and lacks some. The sample comprises 140,000 or so clones, around nine tenths of which are singletons, and approximately 4% rests with the top ten. Material: peripheral blood, obtained 28 days after the second AZD1222 dose. These receptor sequences come from an adult who received the AZD1222 COVID-19 vaccine.

The CDR3 region is CASSPGLAGVGELFF. The CDR3 nucleotides read TGTGCCAGCAGCCCGGGACTAGCGGGAGTAGGGGAGCTGTTTTTT. The genes are TRBV6-2 or TRBV6-3 and TRBJ2-2; 14 nucleotides align to TRBD2. Germline lookup yields CDR1 MNHEY and CDR2 SVGEGT. V was clipped by 6 bases and J by 8 bases; unmatched bases: 5. The CDR3 spans 15 residues.

The V call is TRBV10-3, the J call TRBJ2-1; 10 bases match TRBD2. The CDR3 length is 15 residues. The trim removed 10 bases at V and 6 bases at J, leaving 12 bases unmatched. CDR1 ENHRY and CDR2 SYGVKD come from the germline V gene. The CDR3 sequence: CATGELAGETNEQFF. CDR3 DNA: TGTGCCACCGGTGAGCTAGCGGGGGAAACCAATGAGCAGTTCTTC.

The rearrangement joins TRBV19 to TRBJ1-6, with 7 bases matching TRBD1. CDR1 and CDR2 (germline): LNHDA, SQIVND (reference sequence). There are 15 residues in the CDR3. V shed 3 bases, J shed 7 bases, and the junction held 6 bases outside the gene matches. CDR3 nucleotide sequence: TGTGCCAGTAGTATTGGGACAGCTTGGAATTCACCCCTCCACTTT. Residues: CASSIGTAWNSPLHF.

The chain combines TRBV4-3 with TRBJ1-1; D ambiguous. The length of the CDR3 is 15 residues. The ends were cut back, 1 base at V and 5 bases at J, with 14 bases in the middle. The germline gives CDR1 LGHNA, CDR2 YSLEER. The CDR3 nucleotides read TGCGCCAGCAGCCAAGGGTTCCACGATGCAACTGAAGCTTTCTTT. Protein product: CASSQGFHDATEAFF.

This clone occurred once. The chain couples TRBV11-2 to TRBJ1-2, with D uncertain. The CDR3 runs 14 residues. Germline values: CDR1 SGHAT, CDR2 FQNNGV. Trimming took off 6 bases at V and 9 bases at J, with 20 bases between the two ends. The CDR3 sequence is CASSDGRFKRSYTF. In nucleotides, the CDR3 is TGTGCCAGCAGTGATGGGCGGTTCAAGAGGAGCTACACCTTC.

The V and J genes are TRBV5-1 and TRBJ2-7; 9 positions match TRBD2. The V gene's germline CDR1 is SGHRS and CDR2 YFSETQ. Losses at the gene ends were 0 bases for V and 5 bases for J; bases not matched to a gene: 6. There are 15 residues in the CDR3. CDR3: CASSLGGRVLHEQYF. The CDR3 region has the DNA TGCGCCAGCAGCTTGGGCGGGAGGGTACTTCACGAGCAGTACTTC.

This rearrangement joins TRBV12-3 or TRBV12-4 to TRBJ2-1, with D maybe TRBD2 (6 bases). V was trimmed by 7 bases and J by 8 bases, leaving 12 bases between them. The length of the CDR3 is 12 residues. The CDR3 here is CASTQTSYEQFF. CDR3 sequence (DNA): TGTGCCAGCACCCAAACTAGCTATGAGCAGTTCTTC.

The J gene is TRBJ1-5, the V gene TRBV18, with 7 bases identical to TRBD1. The CDR3 loop spans 15 amino acids. Trimming at V came to 0 bases and at J to 1 base, leaving 0 bases not matched to a gene. Germline V gene lookup returns CDR1 KGHSH and CDR2 LQKENI. The CDR3 spells CASSPPGQSNQPQHF. The CDR3 region has the DNA TGTGCCAGCTCACCACCGGGACAGAGCAATCAGCCCCAGCATTTT.

The chain is built from TRBV7-3 and TRBJ1-1, with a possible D match to TRBD1 (5 bases). V was pared by 3 bases and J by 5 bases, with 13 bases between. Germline CDR1 and CDR2: SGHTA and FQGTGA. The CDR3 sequence is 14 residues long. The CDR3 sequence is CASSFAGSPTEAFF. As DNA, the CDR3 is TGTGCCAGCAGCTTCGCAGGGTCCCCAACTGAAGCTTTCTTT.

A note on this clone: The same CDR3 is also encoded by other DNA sequences in this sample. The V call is TRBV12-3 or TRBV12-4, the J call TRBJ1-5; D is unclear. V was shortened by 3 bases and J by 1 base, with 4 bases between the two germline ends. This CDR3 has 13 amino acids. The CDR3, as DNA: TGTGCCAGCAGTTTGGGAAGCAATCAGCCCCAGCATTTT. This codes for CASSLGSNQPQHF.

This chain connects TRBV14 to TRBJ2-7; D is unresolved. Germline V gives CDR1 SGHDN, CDR2 FVKESK. The length of the CDR3 is 13 residues. Trimming removed 2 bases from V and 6 bases from J, with 11 bases in between. The CDR3 is CASSQSKNPEQYF. CDR3 nucleotides: TGTGCCAGCAGCCAATCGAAGAATCCCGAGCAGTACTTC. The full variable domain, rest sourced from reference TRBV14 and TRBJ2-7, is EAGVTQFPSHSVIEKGQTVTLRCDPISGHDNLYWYRRVMGKEIKFLLHFVKESKQDESGMPNNRFLAERTGGTYSTLKVQPAELEDSGVYFCASSQSKNPEQYFGPGTRLTVT.

V usage is TRBV23-1 and J usage is TRBJ2-2; 9 nucleotides agree with TRBD1. TRBV23-1 is classed as an ORF, of uncertain function. The CDR3 has 17 amino acids. After removal of 8 bases from V and 3 bases from J, the junction contained 13 bases not matched to a gene. The CDR3 protein is CASCETTGGADTGELFF. CDR3 bases: TGCGCCAGCTGCGAAACGACAGGGGGAGCGGACACCGGGGAGCTGTTTTTT.

This clone appeared a few times. Other DNA sequences from this sample encode an identical CDR3 as well. The chain recombines TRBV6-5 with TRBJ1-5; maybe TRBD1 (5 bases). CDR1 and CDR2 (germline): MNHEY, SVGAGI. Deletions cut 2 bases from V and 4 bases from J, with 6 bases between. This CDR3 is 13 amino acids long. The CDR3 protein is CASSYGGNQPQHF. Here the CDR3 DNA reads TGTGCCAGCAGTTACGGGGGAAATCAGCCCCAGCATTTT.

The chain recombines TRBV7-2 with TRBJ1-1; no clear D. Trimming pared 1 base from V and 1 base from J, leaving 7 bases between. Germline V lookup: CDR1 SGHTA, CDR2 FQGNSA. The CDR3 sequence is 14 residues long. CDR3 sequence (DNA): TGTGCCAGCAGCTTAGTTCCAGGGAACACTGAAGCTTTCTTT. Translating gives CASSLVPGNTEAFF.

This chain's CDR3 is CASSPTSRSSYEQYF. In nucleotides, the CDR3 is TGTGCCAGCAGCCCCACTTCGCGGAGCTCCTACGAGCAGTACTTC. The genes are TRBV11-2 and TRBJ2-7; no firm D call. The V gene's germline CDR1 is SGHAT and CDR2 FQNNGV. The CDR3 runs to 15 residues. The germline V and J ends were trimmed by 5 bases and 0 bases, with 14 bases remaining between them. Using reference TRBV11-2 and TRBJ2-7 for the parts outside the CDR3, the full variable domain is EAGVAQSPRYKIIEKRQSVAFWCNPISGHATLYWYQQILGQGPKLLIQFQNNGVVDDSQLPKDRFSAERLKGVDSTLKIQPAKLEDSAVYLCASSPTSRSSYEQYFGPGTRLTVT.

The chain links TRBV6-5 to TRBJ1-5; D gene ambiguous. CDR3 length: 15 residues. The V gene lost 7 bases and the J gene lost 4 bases, with 17 bases spanning the gap. Germline V lookup: CDR1 MNHEY, CDR2 SVGAGI. Written as DNA, the CDR3 is TGTGCCAGCACTCCTCGGGCGACGGCGAATCAGCCCCAGCATTTT. It is translated as CASTPRATANQPQHF.

This chain joins TRBV6-2 or TRBV6-3 and TRBJ1-2; weak D call: TRBD1 (5 bases). Germline-derived CDR1 and CDR2 are MNHEY and SVGEGT. The length of the CDR3 is 11 residues. Deletions cut 6 bases from V and 5 bases from J, with 7 bases between. The CDR3 sequence is CASSGAYGYTF. The CDR3 nucleotides read TGTGCCAGCAGCGGGGCATATGGCTACACCTTC.

For this clone: A read error may account for a junction end that differs from germline. V is TRBV11-2 and J is TRBJ1-6; TRBD1 agrees at 7 bases. This CDR3 contains 15 residues. Germline CDR1 and CDR2: SGHAT and FQNNGV. CDR3 coding DNA: TGTGCCAGCAGTTTAGAGACAGGGCTCGGTGCACCCCTCCACTTT. Translated: CASSLETGLGAPLHF.

This clone was seen a single time. The V gene is TRBV6-5, the J gene TRBJ1-2; 8 nucleotides agree with TRBD1. This CDR3 is 14 amino acids long. Losses at the gene ends were 7 bases for V and 5 bases for J; bases not matched to a gene: 9. Per the germline V gene, CDR1 is MNHEY and CDR2 is SVGAGI. The CDR3 DNA reads TGTGCCAGCACCCGACAGGGGTGGGAGTATGGCTACACCTTC. Its translation: CASTRQGWEYGYTF.

V gene TRBV7-9 combines with J gene TRBJ1-2; unclear D gene. The germline gives CDR1 SEHNR, CDR2 FQNEAQ (reference sequence). Trimming took 1 base from V and 4 from J, leaving 13 bases between them. The CDR3 loop spans 15 amino acids. This chain's CDR3 is CASSLDSPVGYGYTF. In DNA, the CDR3 is TGTGCCAGCAGCTTAGACAGCCCCGTGGGCTATGGCTACACCTTC.

V is TRBV12-3 or TRBV12-4 and J is TRBJ1-2; no reliable D call. This CDR3 region has 11 residues. V was trimmed by 6 bases and J by 8 bases, leaving 10 bases between them. CDR3 nucleotide sequence: TGTGCCAGCAGCCCGAGAAAAGGCTACACCTTC. Residues: CASSPRKGYTF.

V gene TRBV7-2 combines with J gene TRBJ2-7; the D gene is possibly TRBD2 (5 bases). Trimming took 8 bases from V and 1 from J, leaving 15 bases between them. This CDR3 is built from 14 residues. Germline loops: CDR1 SGHTA, CDR2 FQGNSA. As DNA, the CDR3 is TGTGCCAGCTCACCGCATGGGAGTTCCTACGAGCAGTACTTC. Protein: CASSPHGSSYEQYF.

The rearrangement joins TRBV2 to TRBJ2-7; TRBD1 matches 9 bases. The CDR3 is 12 residues long. Germline V gives CDR1 SNHLY, CDR2 FYNNEI. V shed 6 bases, J shed 8 bases, and the junction held 5 bases outside the gene matches. As DNA, the CDR3 is TGTGCCAGCAGCCCGGGACAGGGTAAGCAGTACTTC. It translates to CASSPGQGKQYF.

The chain has TRBV19 and TRBJ1-6; possibly TRBD1 for D (5 bases). Germline lookup yields CDR1 LNHDA and CDR2 SQIVND (reference sequence). This CDR3 region has 16 residues. Trimming took off 5 bases at V and 6 bases at J, with 17 bases between the two ends. CDR3 DNA: TGTGCCAGTAGTTCCCGAAGTGGGGGGTCTAATTCACCCCTCCACTTT. Translating it yields CASSSRSGGSNSPLHF.

The chain joins TRBV28 to TRBJ1-6, with D possibly matching TRBD1 (6 bases). Trimming cost V 5 bases and J 8 bases, with 16 bases left between them. The CDR3 consists of 15 residues. The germline CDR1 and CDR2 sequences are MDHEN and SYDVKM. CDR3 nucleotides: TGTGCCAGCAGTCAGCCACAGGGTGCGGATTCACCCCTCCACTTT. Translation: CASSQPQGADSPLHF.

V is TRBV28 and J is TRBJ1-1; D remains ambiguous. The V gene lost 6 bases and the J gene lost 1 base, with 12 bases spanning the gap. Germline CDR1 is MDHEN and CDR2 is SYDVKM. This CDR3 is 14 amino acids long. The CDR3 nucleotides are TGTGCCAGCAGGTGGAATGGACGGAACACTGAAGCTTTCTTT. This codes for CASRWNGRNTEAFF.

The chain is built from TRBV4-1 and TRBJ1-5; D is ambiguous. The ends were cut back, 5 bases at V and 6 bases at J, with 11 bases in the middle. CDR1 is MGHRA, CDR2 YSYEKL, per germline. This CDR3 has 13 amino acids. CDR3 nucleotide sequence: TGCGCCAGCAGCTACAACCCAAGTCAGCCCCAGCATTTT. Its translation: CASSYNPSQPQHF.